The 10 T cell receptor beta chains below come from one sample, sequenced in a study of shared clonotypes between healthy human individuals. Here immunoSEQ multiplex PCR was the method, and the copy in TCRdb shows in-frame clones only, minus some. The sample has about 700,000 clones, 92% seen once. Positive CCR7 selection of CD45RO-negative cells yielded the naive CD8 cells, and terminally differentiated effector memory CD45RA+ cells were excluded. Material: naive CD8+ T cells sorted from blood. Receptor source: a man younger than 45 in good health.

Concerning this clone itself: In the same sample, other DNA sequences code for this CDR3. The V call is TRBV18, the J call TRBJ2-7, with 7 nucleotides matching TRBD1. From germline, CDR1 is KGHSH and CDR2 LQKENI. The V and J ends lost 3 bases and 3 bases, in that order; junction bases with no gene match: 5. The CDR3 is 14 residues long. The CDR3 spells CASSPGTGDYEQYF. For the CDR3, the DNA is TGTGCCAGCTCACCTGGAACAGGGGACTACGAGCAGTACTTC.

V usage is TRBV30 and J usage is TRBJ2-5; D tentatively reads TRBD1 or TRBD2 (5 bases each). The CDR3 length is 10 residues. Trimming shortened V by 5 bases and J by 5 bases, and 6 bases separated the two germline ends. Germline V gene sequence: CDR1 GTSNPN, CDR2 SVGIG (reference sequence). The CDR3 region has the DNA TGTGCCTGGGAGGGGGAGACCCAGTACTTC. This sequence encodes CAWEGETQYF.

Note on this clone: The identical CDR3 is also encoded by other nucleotide sequences in the sample. This rearrangement joins TRBV7-2 to TRBJ1-5; D is uncertain. With 1 base removed from V and 2 bases from J, the gap between germline ends came to 6 bases. There are 14 residues in the CDR3. The germline CDR1 and CDR2 sequences are SGHTA and FQGNSA. CDR3 region: CASSLVGGNQPQHF. The CDR3 nucleotides are TGTGCCAGCAGCTTAGTAGGAGGCAATCAGCCCCAGCATTTT. Full variable domain (missing parts from reference TRBV7-2 and TRBJ1-5): GAGVSQSPSNKVTEKGKDVELRCDPISGHTALYWYRQSLGQGLEFLIYFQGNSAPDKSGLPSDRFSAERTGGSVSTLTIQRTQQEDSAVYLCASSLVGGNQPQHFGDGTRLSIL.

This chain uses TRBV29-1 with TRBJ2-1; 7 nucleotides align to TRBD2. Trimming took 5 bases from V and 5 from J; bases not matched to a gene: 6. From germline, CDR1 is SQVTM and CDR2 ANQGSEA. CDR3 size: 13 residues. The DNA of the CDR3 is TGCAGCGTTAAAGGCCTAGCGGACAATGAGCAGTTCTTC. This gives the protein CSVKGLADNEQFF.

The V gene is TRBV5-1, the J gene TRBJ2-7; possible D gene TRBD1, 5 bases. With 0 bases removed from V and 2 bases from J, the gap between germline ends came to 6 bases. In germline, CDR1 is SGHRS, CDR2 YFSETQ. This CDR3 contains 13 residues. The CDR3 region has the DNA TGCGCCAGCAGCTTGGGGGGCCCCTACGAGCAGTACTTC. It specifies CASSLGGPYEQYF.

The chain joins TRBV28 to TRBJ2-3; 15 nucleotides match TRBD2. CDR3 length equals 17 residues. V was clipped by 6 bases and J by 3 bases; unmatched bases: 7. The germline V gene encodes CDR1 MDHEN and CDR2 SYDVKM. CDR3 in amino acids: CASSLGLAGGLTDTQYF. CDR3 sequence (DNA): TGTGCCAGCAGCCTCGGACTAGCGGGAGGGCTAACAGATACGCAGTATTTT.

This clone has a single count. The V call is TRBV7-8, the J call TRBJ2-3; 15 bases map to TRBD2. Germline-derived CDR1 and CDR2 are SGHVS and FQNEAQ. J gave up 0 bases and V 5 bases, and 12 bases lay outside the gene matches. The CDR3 totals 20 residues. The CDR3, as DNA: TGTGCCAGCAGCGCCGTCCGTGGGACTAGCGGGAGGAGGAGCACAGATACGCAGTATTTT. Encoded protein: CASSAVRGTSGRRSTDTQYF.

V and J are TRBV4-1 and TRBJ2-7; D remains unclear. CDR3 length: 16 residues. The germline CDR1 and CDR2 sequences are MGHRA and YSYEKL. V lost 0 bases and J 0 bases, leaving 12 bases between the germline ends. DNA of the CDR3: TGCGCCAGCAGCCAAGATGGTTTTCCAACCTCCTACGAGCAGTACTTC. This encodes CASSQDGFPTSYEQYF.

The rearrangement links TRBV18 to TRBJ2-5; the D is unclear. The germline V and J ends were trimmed by 6 bases and 3 bases, with 14 bases remaining between them. CDR1 KGHSH and CDR2 LQKENI come from the germline V gene. The CDR3 contains 14 residues. The CDR3 is CASSPEGREETQYF. As DNA, the CDR3 is TGTGCCAGCTCGCCGGAAGGCAGAGAAGAGACCCAGTACTTC.

The V gene is TRBV4-1, the J gene TRBJ1-1; 12 positions match TRBD1. The V segment lost 3 bases and the J segment 6 bases; nucleotides outside the gene matches: 5. CDR3 size: 15 residues. Looked up from germline, CDR1 is MGHRA and CDR2 is YSYEKL. The CDR3: CASSQPGQGAPEAFF. In DNA, the CDR3 is TGCGCCAGCAGCCAGCCGGGACAGGGGGCCCCTGAAGCTTTCTTT.